This passage covers 10 T cell receptor beta chains from one sample sequenced in a study of blood T cell repertoires in COVID-19. Here immunoSEQ multiplex PCR was the method, and the copy in TCRdb shows in-frame clones only, minus some. The table includes over 200,000 clones, roughly 85% detected once. Sequenced material: peripheral blood. The receptors were sampled from a young woman who had recovered from COVID-19.

This clone was counted between two and nine times. The chain joins TRBV19 to TRBJ1-5, with 10 bases lining up with TRBD1. The CDR3 is 15 residues long. Trimming at V came to 1 base and at J to 4 bases, leaving 1 base not matched to a gene. Germline V gene lookup returns CDR1 LNHDA and CDR2 SQIVND (reference sequence). Written as DNA, the CDR3 is TGTGCCAGTAGTATAGGACAGGGGGCGAATCAGCCCCAGCATTTT. Protein product: CASSIGQGANQPQHF.

The gene calls are TRBV11-1 and TRBJ1-1; the D gene is possibly TRBD1 (5 bases). The CDR3 sequence is 13 residues long. V was clipped by 5 bases and J by 0 bases, with 7 bases between them. Germline V gene lookup returns CDR1 SGHAT and CDR2 FQDESV (reference sequence). Here the CDR3 reads CASSQGVNTEAFF. Here the CDR3 DNA reads TGTGCCAGCAGCCAAGGGGTGAACACTGAAGCTTTCTTT.

This clone is classed as medium-sized. The CDR3 nucleotides read TGTGCCAGCAGCTTAGGACAGGGGCATGAAAAACTGTTTTTT. Encoded protein: CASSLGQGHEKLFF. The V and J genes are TRBV11-2 and TRBJ1-4; the match to TRBD1 covers 8 bases. The V and J ends lost 1 base and 6 bases, in that order; junction bases with no gene match: 1. Germline V CDR1 and CDR2: SGHAT, FQNNGV. This CDR3 spans 14 amino acids.

The chain employs TRBV4-2 and TRBJ2-2, with D unclear. The CDR3 runs 15 residues. V was shortened by 1 base and J by 9 bases, with 15 bases between the two germline ends. Germline assignment: CDR1 LGHNA and CDR2 YNFKEQ. The CDR3 protein is CASSQASGTSWELFF. The CDR3 nucleotides read TGTGCCAGCAGCCAAGCCTCGGGTACAAGCTGGGAGCTGTTTTTT.

The chain recombines TRBV28 with TRBJ1-1, with TRBD1 as a possible D gene (6 bases). Trimming pared 3 bases from V and 3 bases from J, leaving 17 bases between. In germline, CDR1 is MDHEN, CDR2 SYDVKM. This CDR3 spans 16 amino acids. The CDR3 sequence: CASSLGDTFGDTEAFF. As DNA, the CDR3 is TGTGCCAGCAGTTTGGGGGACACCTTCGGAGACACTGAAGCTTTCTTT.

The rearrangement uses TRBV30 and TRBJ2-7, with 12 bases that match TRBD1. The CDR3 consists of 15 residues. Germline trimming cut 4 bases from V and 7 bases from J; bases unmatched to any gene: 11. Germline CDR1 and CDR2: GTSNPN and SVGIG (reference sequence). The DNA for the CDR3 is TGTGCCTGGAACCTACCGGGACAGGGGGCATGGGAGCAGTACTTC. This sequence encodes CAWNLPGQGAWEQYF. Combining the CDR3 with reference TRBV30 and TRBJ2-7 gives the whole variable domain SQTIHQWPATLVQPVGSPLSLECTVEGTSNPNLYWYRQAAGRGLQLLFYSVGIGQISSEVPQNLSASRPQDRQFILSSKKLLLSDSGFYLCAWNLPGQGAWEQYFGPGTRLTVT.

The sample holds one count of this clone. The chain carries TRBV10-2 and TRBJ1-1; D ambiguous. The CDR3 has 11 amino acids. Germline CDR1 is WSHSY and CDR2 is SAAADI. V shed 4 bases and J shed 8 bases, with 8 bases lying between them. CDR3 DNA: TGCGCCAGCAGTGTCGGGATAGAAGCTTTCTTT. The encoded protein is CASSVGIEAFF.

With regard to this clone: Other DNA sequences in this sample translate to the same CDR3. The CDR3 region is CASSLAGAYEQYF. DNA for the CDR3: TGTGCCAGCAGTTTAGCGGGAGCCTACGAGCAGTACTTC. The chain joins TRBV27 to TRBJ2-7; 7 bases agree with TRBD2. This CDR3 comprises 13 residues. Looked up from germline, CDR1 is MNHEY and CDR2 is SMNVEV (reference sequence). Losses at the gene ends were 2 bases for V and 2 bases for J; bases not matched to a gene: 0.

The rearrangement links TRBV15 to TRBJ2-1, with 7 nucleotides matching TRBD1. V lost 0 bases, J lost 2 bases, and 1 base stayed unmatched. CDR3 size: 15 residues. CDR1 and CDR2 from the germline V gene are LNHNV and YYDKDF (reference sequence). The CDR3 region is CATSREQGTYNEQFF. The DNA for the CDR3 is TGTGCCACCAGCAGAGAACAGGGGACCTACAATGAGCAGTTCTTC.

This chain joins TRBV9 and TRBJ1-1; 7 bases match TRBD1. The V gene's germline CDR1 is SGDLS and CDR2 YYNGEE. The CDR3 runs to 15 residues. Unmatched junction bases numbered 5, after V lost 3 bases and J lost 0 bases. In DNA form, the CDR3 reads TGTGCCAGCAGCGCCCCGACAGGGATGAACACTGAAGCTTTCTTT. Translating gives CASSAPTGMNTEAFF.